Presented here are 30 T cell receptor beta chains from one specimen sequenced in a study of T cells after yellow fever vaccination. Each CDR3 protein gets one entry after TCRdb re-called the 5' RACE reads with MiXCR. The sample lists about 29,000 distinct CDR3 sequences; less than 5.5% were seen once. The sequenced sample was CD8+ T cells sorted from PBMCs, obtained 10 days after the yellow fever booster vaccination. Source of these receptors: a young man who received the YFV17D yellow fever vaccine.

This clonotype was seen at least ten times. The rearrangement uses TRBV7-8 and TRBJ2-3; D uncertain. The V gene lost 2 bases and the J gene lost 4 bases, with 16 bases spanning the gap. In germline, CDR1 is SGHVS, CDR2 FQNEAQ. This CDR3 has 16 amino acids. The CDR3 DNA reads as TGTGCCAGCAGCTTAAATGGCGCCCTTTCTCCAGATACGCAGTATTTT. This translates into CASSLNGALSPDTQYF.

In this sample, this clonotype turned up many times. The chain links TRBV9 to TRBJ2-3, with a possible D match to TRBD2 (6 bases). Germline lookup yields CDR1 SGDLS and CDR2 YYNGEE. The CDR3 totals 15 residues. V lost 0 bases and J 2 bases, leaving 10 bases between the germline ends. CDR3 nucleotides: TGTGCCAGCAGCGTAGACGGGACTTCCACAGATACGCAGTATTTT. Translation: CASSVDGTSTDTQYF. Looking up the rest from reference TRBV9 and TRBJ2-3 gives the full variable domain: DSGVTQTPKHLITATGQRVTLRCSPRSGDLSVYWYQQSLDQGLQFLIQYYNGEERAKGNILERFSAQQFPDLHSELNLSSLELGDSALYFCASSVDGTSTDTQYFGPGTRLTVL.

This clonotype was seen at least ten times. The rearrangement joins TRBV9 to TRBJ2-2; D is ambiguous. This CDR3 contains 12 residues. Trimming took off 4 bases at V and 1 base at J, with 2 bases between the two ends. Germline CDR1 SGDLS, CDR2 YYNGEE. CDR3 loop: CASSLNTGELFF. For the CDR3, the DNA is TGTGCCAGCAGCCTGAACACCGGGGAGCTGTTTTTT. The full variable domain, in which reference TRBV9 and TRBJ2-2 provide the parts outside the CDR3, is DSGVTQTPKHLITATGQRVTLRCSPRSGDLSVYWYQQSLDQGLQFLIQYYNGEERAKGNILERFSAQQFPDLHSELNLSSLELGDSALYFCASSLNTGELFFGEGSRLTVL.

Only a few counts were recorded for this clonotype. V gene TRBV28 combines with J gene TRBJ2-5; D possibly corresponds to TRBD2 (6 bases). This CDR3 contains 15 residues. Germline V CDR1 and CDR2: MDHEN, SYDVKM. V was shortened by 2 bases and J by 2 bases, with 12 bases between the two germline ends. For the CDR3, the DNA is TGTGCCAGCAGTTTAATGGGTAGCGGTCAAGAGACCCAGTACTTC. It codes for CASSLMGSGQETQYF.

This chain joins TRBV10-3 and TRBJ2-1; perhaps D is TRBD1 or TRBD2 (5 bases each). Looked up from germline, CDR1 is ENHRY and CDR2 is SYGVKD. The CDR3 consists of 15 residues. Trimming took 6 bases from V and 6 from J, leaving 18 bases between them. The CDR3 here is CAISNGAGSFNEQFF. CDR3 nucleotide sequence: TGTGCCATCAGCAACGGGGCGGGTTCGTTCAATGAGCAGTTCTTC.

This clonotype was seen more than once but under ten times. The rearrangement links TRBV7-2 to TRBJ2-7; D is ambiguous. The V end was cut by 1 base, the J end by 0 bases, with 7 bases between. CDR1 is SGHTA and CDR2 is FQGNSA in the germline V gene. The CDR3 totals 14 residues. The CDR3 DNA sequence: TGTGCCAGCAGCTTAGTAACGGACTCCTACGAGCAGTACTTC. Its translation is CASSLVTDSYEQYF.

This clonotype was picked up a small number of times. The chain links TRBV29-1 to TRBJ2-1; 10 nucleotides align to TRBD2. Trimming at V came to 3 bases and at J to 8 bases, leaving 4 bases not matched to a gene. The length of the CDR3 is 13 residues. From germline, CDR1 is SQVTM and CDR2 ANQGSEA. In nucleotides, the CDR3 is TGCAGCGTTGATAGCGGGAGGTTGTATGAGCAGTTCTTC. Encoded protein: CSVDSGRLYEQFF.

This clonotype was seen ten or more times. V is TRBV9 and J is TRBJ2-2; unclear D gene. V lost 1 base and J lost 5, with 3 bases in between. This CDR3 has 12 amino acids. Per germline, CDR1 SGDLS and CDR2 YYNGEE. The CDR3 reads CASSVRTGELFF. The CDR3 coding sequence is TGTGCCAGCAGCGTAAGGACCGGGGAGCTGTTTTTT.

This clonotype was seen repeatedly, ten times or more. The genes are TRBV20-1 and TRBJ2-5; 7 bases agree with TRBD2. Trimming took 4 bases from V and 5 from J; bases not matched to a gene: 10. The CDR3 totals 14 residues. Germline V CDR1 and CDR2: DFQATT, SNEGSKA (reference sequence). The CDR3 reads CSAILAREGETQYF. DNA for the CDR3: TGCAGTGCTATACTAGCGAGAGAGGGCGAGACCCAGTACTTC.

This clonotype was seen at least ten times. The chain has TRBV27 and TRBJ1-5; D call uncertain. CDR1 is MNHEY, CDR2 SMNVEV, per germline (reference sequence). With 8 bases removed from V and 15 bases from J, the gap between germline ends came to 17 bases. The CDR3 extends over 11 amino acids. CDR3 in DNA: TGTGCCAGCGGACCAGGTTCTCCCTGGCATTTT. It is translated as CASGPGSPWHF.

This clonotype was observed many times. V is TRBV5-1 and J is TRBJ1-2, with D hard to call. The CDR3 has 13 amino acids. The germline gives CDR1 SGHRS, CDR2 YFSETQ. V gave up 0 bases and J gave up 4 bases, with 7 bases separating them. The CDR3 DNA is TGCGCCAGCAGCTTGGAACCGGGCTATGGCTACACCTTC. Protein sequence: CASSLEPGYGYTF.

This clonotype has a count of ten or more. The chain links TRBV2 to TRBJ2-2, with 8 bases lining up with TRBD2. J lost 7 bases, V lost 3 bases, and 22 bases had no gene match. Germline-derived CDR1 and CDR2 are SNHLY and FYNNEI. There are 20 residues in the CDR3. This CDR3 is CASSDSERDVAGMKNGELFF. CDR3 coding DNA: TGTGCCAGCAGTGATTCGGAGCGAGATGTAGCGGGGATGAAAAACGGGGAGCTGTTTTTT.

This clonotype occurred many times. CDR3 residues: CSHRGLSGNTIYF. CDR3 DNA sequence: TGCAGCCACAGGGGGCTCTCTGGAAACACCATATATTTT. V and J are TRBV29-1 and TRBJ1-3, with TRBD1 matching 9 bases. V shed 8 bases, J shed 0 bases, and the junction held 2 bases outside the gene matches. Germline V lookup: CDR1 SQVTM, CDR2 ANQGSEA. This CDR3 contains 13 residues.

In the case of this clonotype: The junction differs from germline at one of its ends, possibly a read error. The rearrangement links TRBV7-2 to TRBJ1-5, with TRBD1 identical over 11 bases. Germline lookup yields CDR1 SGHTA and CDR2 FQGNSA. The CDR3 extends over 14 amino acids. CDR3: CASSWGQGEQPHHF. DNA for the CDR3: TGTGCCAGCAGCTGGGGACAGGGGGAACAGCCCCATCATTTT.

Ten or more counts support this clonotype. The V gene is TRBV5-1, the J gene TRBJ2-1, with unresolved D. The V and J ends lost 2 bases and 1 base respectively, with 7 bases between them. The CDR3 length is 14 residues. Germline V gene data show CDR1 as SGHRS and CDR2 as YFSETQ. The CDR3 DNA reads TGCGCCAGCAGCTTAACGGATTCCTACAATGAGCAGTTCTTC. Translating gives CASSLTDSYNEQFF.

This clonotype was found many times. The V and J genes are TRBV4-2 and TRBJ1-5, with a possible D match to TRBD1 (5 bases). The CDR3 totals 15 residues. V was pared by 0 bases and J by 1 base, with 7 bases between. Germline V gene sequence: CDR1 LGHNA, CDR2 YNFKEQ. The CDR3 sequence: CASSQDWGSNQPQHF. The DNA of the CDR3 is TGTGCCAGCAGCCAAGATTGGGGCAGCAATCAGCCCCAGCATTTT.

This clonotype was counted ten times or more. The V gene is TRBV13, the J gene TRBJ2-7; 14 positions match TRBD2. Germline CDR1 PRHDT, CDR2 FYEKMQ (reference sequence). This CDR3 comprises 17 residues. Trimming cost V 3 bases and J 3 bases; bases outside gene matches: 7. CDR3 coding DNA: TGTGCCAGCAGCTTTGGGTTGGGACTAGCGGGAGTCTACGAGCAGTACTTC. As protein: CASSFGLGLAGVYEQYF.

In its sample, this clonotype was seen many times. The chain couples TRBV10-2 to TRBJ2-2; D unclear. CDR3 size: 15 residues. The V and J ends lost 6 bases and 2 bases respectively, with 13 bases between them. Germline V gives CDR1 WSHSY, CDR2 SAAADI. The CDR3 nucleotides read TGCGCCAGCAGGCCTCAGATGATTAACACCGGGGAGCTGTTTTTT. It specifies CASRPQMINTGELFF.

This clonotype was seen ten or more times. This chain links TRBV6-2 or TRBV6-3 with TRBJ2-1; 15 nucleotides agree with TRBD2. This CDR3 region has 19 residues. In germline, CDR1 is MNHEY, CDR2 SVGEGT. With V trimmed by 6 bases and J by 6 bases, 15 bases remained unmatched. The CDR3: CASSSPRIGLAGGFNEQFF. In DNA, the CDR3 is TGTGCCAGCAGCAGCCCCCGGATAGGACTAGCGGGAGGGTTCAATGAGCAGTTCTTC.

This clonotype was recorded at least ten times. The J gene is TRBJ2-7, the V gene TRBV3-1; D remains unclear. In germline, CDR1 is LGHDT, CDR2 YNNKEL (reference sequence). V was pared by 0 bases and J by 1 base, with 10 bases between. This CDR3 spans 15 amino acids. The CDR3 coding sequence is TGTGCCAGCAGCCAAGAAGGTTGGGCATCCTACGAGCAGTACTTC. This sequence encodes CASSQEGWASYEQYF.

This clonotype was seen at least ten times. J is TRBJ2-2 and V is TRBV14; 7 bases line up with TRBD2. With 0 bases clipped from V and 2 bases from J, the junction kept 12 bases outside the gene matches. From germline, CDR1 is SGHDN and CDR2 FVKESK. The CDR3 sequence is 19 residues long. CDR3 protein: CASSQDWPELATNTGELFF. The CDR3 DNA reads as TGTGCCAGCAGCCAAGATTGGCCAGAACTAGCGACTAACACCGGGGAGCTGTTTTTT.

This clonotype has a count of ten or more. The genes are TRBV7-6 and TRBJ2-5, with D tentatively TRBD2 (5 bases). The V end lost 4 bases, the J end lost 5 bases, and 17 bases lay between the germline ends. CDR1 and CDR2 from the germline V gene are SGHVS and FNYEAQ. The CDR3 is 15 residues long. Written as DNA, the CDR3 is TGTGCCAGCAGCTCCTCGGGGAGTTTGCTCGAGACCCAGTACTTC. Translation gives CASSSSGSLLETQYF.

This clonotype was recorded many times. The V and J genes are TRBV3-1 and TRBJ1-2, with 8 bases fitting TRBD1. There are 21 residues in the CDR3. Germline CDR1 is LGHDT and CDR2 is YNNKEL (reference sequence). The V gene end was trimmed by 0 bases and the J gene end by 1 base; junction bases not matched to a gene: 19. The chain's CDR3 is CASSQETAGGRPTGVNYGYTF. For the CDR3, the DNA is TGTGCCAGCAGCCAAGAGACTGCGGGGGGACGCCCGACAGGGGTTAACTATGGCTACACCTTC.

In this sample, this clonotype turned up many times. The chain uses TRBV27 and TRBJ2-2; no firm D call. Germline assignment: CDR1 MNHEY and CDR2 SMNVEV (reference sequence). The V gene lost 8 bases and the J gene lost 4 bases, with 14 bases spanning the gap. The length of the CDR3 is 14 residues. Here the CDR3 reads CASRPGDSTGELFF. The CDR3 coding sequence is TGTGCCAGCCGCCCTGGGGATTCCACCGGGGAGCTGTTTTTT.

This clonotype was counted ten times or more. This chain links TRBV5-1 with TRBJ2-3; D assignment may be TRBD1 or TRBD2 (5 bases each). CDR1 SGHRS and CDR2 YFSETQ come from the germline V gene. The CDR3 has 18 amino acids. V lost 4 bases and J lost 2, with 23 bases in between. The CDR3 region has the DNA TGCGCCAGCAGCGCCGGCCGGGACCAAGCATTCAACACAGATACGCAGTATTTT. Its protein is CASSAGRDQAFNTDTQYF.

The sample holds many counts of this clonotype. The gene calls are TRBV5-6 and TRBJ2-5; TRBD2 matches at 10 bases. CDR1 is SGHDT and CDR2 is YYEEEE in the germline V gene. CDR3 length: 16 residues. The V and J ends lost 2 bases and 2 bases, in that order; junction bases with no gene match: 6. In nucleotides, the CDR3 is TGTGCCAGCAGCTTCCCCGGGACTAGCGATCAAGAGACCCAGTACTTC. Translating gives CASSFPGTSDQETQYF.

At least ten counts were recorded for this clonotype. V gene TRBV5-1 combines with J gene TRBJ2-3; TRBD1 matches 8 bases. The CDR3 has 16 amino acids. Trimming removed 1 base from V and 4 bases from J; junction bases left unmatched: 8. Germline V CDR1 and CDR2: SGHRS, YFSETQ. The CDR3 DNA is TGCGCCAGCAGCTTGAGCCGGACAGGGTCGCCAGATACGCAGTATTTT. Amino acid sequence: CASSLSRTGSPDTQYF.

This clonotype was counted at least ten times. The V and J genes are TRBV29-1 and TRBJ2-7, with 8 nucleotides matching TRBD2. Germline V CDR1 and CDR2: SQVTM, ANQGSEA. V trimming: 8 bases; J trimming: 0 bases; junction bases outside the gene matches: 3. CDR3 length: 12 residues. CDR3 DNA: TGCAGCACCGGGACTAGCTCCTACGAGCAGTACTTC. It yields the protein CSTGTSSYEQYF.

The sample holds a few counts of this clonotype. The rearrangement joins TRBV30 to TRBJ1-4; possible D gene TRBD1, 5 bases. Trimming left V 4 bases short and J 3 bases short, with 6 bases between. This CDR3 has 12 amino acids. From germline, CDR1 is GTSNPN and CDR2 SVGIG (reference sequence). DNA of the CDR3: TGTGCCTGGACGGGGCCTAATGAAAAACTGTTTTTT. Amino acid sequence: CAWTGPNEKLFF. The full variable domain, in which reference TRBV30 and TRBJ1-4 provide the parts outside the CDR3, is SQTIHQWPATLVQPVGSPLSLECTVEGTSNPNLYWYRQAAGRGLQLLFYSVGIGQISSEVPQNLSASRPQDRQFILSSKKLLLSDSGFYLCAWTGPNEKLFFGSGTQLSVL.

The chain joins TRBV7-9 to TRBJ1-4; TRBD1 agrees at 9 bases. The CDR3 runs 14 residues. The germline V gene has CDR1 SEHNR and CDR2 FQNEAQ (reference sequence). V dropped 7 bases and J dropped 8; count of bases not matched to a gene: 8. The CDR3 DNA sequence: TGTGCCAGCAACTTCGGGACAGGGCACGAAAAACTGTTTTTT. Amino acid sequence: CASNFGTGHEKLFF.